This entry features one T cell receptor (beta chain) sequence. The antigen remains undetermined. The data derive from a study of memory CD4+ T cells and cytomegalovirus serostatus. Study background: Donors were healthy Belgian adults, some 10 CMV seropositive and 24 seronegative. Broader study findings: Of around 160 reported CMV TCRbeta sequences, roughly 67 were found in memory CD4+ repertoires. CMV serostatus prediction reached median AUC around 0.95, or 0.9 with US-trained model.

Single viable CD3+CD4+CD8-CD45RO+ cells were sorted as the memory CD4+ T cells. Serostatus was set by detecting CMV pp150, pp28, p38, p52 IgG. The table came from immunoSEQ multiplex PCR; TCRdb's copy has only in-frame clones and leaves some out. This table has about 50,000 clones, about four fifths appearing once. Sequencing was performed on memory CD4+ T cells from blood. This clonotype was sampled from an adult in good health and CMV-seronegative.

The CDR3 DNA sequence: TGTGCCAGCAGTTACGGCGGGGGCGGGGGCTACACCTTC. Amino acid sequence: CASSYGGGGGYTF. The chain recombines TRBV6-5 with TRBJ1-2, with D possibly TRBD1 on 6 matching bases. The germline V gene encodes CDR1 MNHEY and CDR2 SVGAGI. V was shortened by 2 bases and J by 8 bases, with 12 bases between the two germline ends. The length of the CDR3 is 13 residues.